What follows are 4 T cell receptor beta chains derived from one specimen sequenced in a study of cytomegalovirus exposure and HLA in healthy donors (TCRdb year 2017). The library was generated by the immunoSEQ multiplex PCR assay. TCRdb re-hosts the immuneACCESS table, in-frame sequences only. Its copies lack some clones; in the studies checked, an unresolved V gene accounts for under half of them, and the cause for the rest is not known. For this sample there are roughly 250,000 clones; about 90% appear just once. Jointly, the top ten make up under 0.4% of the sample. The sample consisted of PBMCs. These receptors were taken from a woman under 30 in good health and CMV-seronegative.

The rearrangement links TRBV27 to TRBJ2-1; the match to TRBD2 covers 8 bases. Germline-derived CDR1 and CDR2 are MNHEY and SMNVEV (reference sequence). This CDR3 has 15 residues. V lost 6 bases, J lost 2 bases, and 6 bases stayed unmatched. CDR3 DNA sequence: TGTGCCAGCAGCCTCGGGGGGGTCCCCTACAATGAGCAGTTCTTC. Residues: CASSLGGVPYNEQFF.

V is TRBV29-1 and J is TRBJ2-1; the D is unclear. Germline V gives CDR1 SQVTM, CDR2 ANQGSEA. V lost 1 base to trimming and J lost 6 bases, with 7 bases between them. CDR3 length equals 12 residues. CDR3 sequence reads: CSVEATGNEQFF. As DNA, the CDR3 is TGCAGCGTTGAAGCGACGGGCAATGAGCAGTTCTTC.

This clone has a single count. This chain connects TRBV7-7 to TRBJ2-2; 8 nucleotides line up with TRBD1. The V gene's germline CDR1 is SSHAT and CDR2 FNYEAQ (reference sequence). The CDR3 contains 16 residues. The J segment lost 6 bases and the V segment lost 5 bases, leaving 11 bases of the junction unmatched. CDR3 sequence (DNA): TGTGCCAGCAGCCCTCGGACAGGGCTGTACGCCGGGGAGCTGTTTTTT. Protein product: CASSPRTGLYAGELFF.

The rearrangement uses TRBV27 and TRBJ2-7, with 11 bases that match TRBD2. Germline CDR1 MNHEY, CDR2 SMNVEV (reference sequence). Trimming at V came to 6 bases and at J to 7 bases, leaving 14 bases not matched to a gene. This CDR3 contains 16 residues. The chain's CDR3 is CASSAVLAGGPQEQYF. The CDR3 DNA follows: TGTGCCAGCAGCGCCGTCTTAGCGGGGGGGCCGCAAGAGCAGTACTTC.